The clone carrying this T cell receptor beta chain was detected a few times. Its antigen is not known. This entry comes from a study of molecular identifiers for immune sequencing clone quantification. Per germline, CDR1 SGHRS and CDR2 YFSETQ. V shed 3 bases, J shed 6 bases, and the junction held 14 bases outside the gene matches. The CDR3 extends over 17 amino acids. TCRdb passed the PCR reads through MiXCR, listing each CDR3 protein once. The sample consists of under 650,000 distinct CDR3 sequences, less than 20% of them appearing once. Overall study results and limits: It was shown that clones above 20 RNA copies held over 97% of effector molecules, but under 1% in naive cells. Same-barcode identical TCR molecules could make highly expanded clones look smaller than they are.

The chain is built from TRBV5-1 and TRBJ2-3; 9 bases fit TRBD2. The source of this sequence is a human donor in good health. Some libraries in this study had Jurkat cell RNA spiked in. Sequencing was carried out using naive CD8+ T cells from blood, with Jurkat cell RNA spiked in. Subset indicated: FACS-sorted CD8+CD4-CCR7+CD45RA+ naive T cells. The CDR3 DNA is TGCGCCAGCAGCTCGGAGGAGGCGGGAGGGCCTGGGGATACGCAGTATTTT. Protein: CASSSEEAGGPGDTQYF.